Listed below are T cell receptor beta chains from one sample, sequenced in a study of blood T cell repertoires in COVID-19. Some clones are missing from TCRdb's copy, which holds only in-frame ones; the method was immunoSEQ multiplex PCR. The sample gives about 39,000 clones, approximately 85% of which show up once; roughly 4.5% is in the top ten. The material sequenced was peripheral blood. The receptors were gathered from a man aged 55 to 70 with acute or convalescent COVID-19. CDR3s include the opening cysteine and the closing phenylalanine or tryptophan. Each record gives: J gene, V gene, D gene, clone size, CDR3 DNA, CDR3 protein. The D gene is left open where the match is weak. Rows may omit the clone size; those that give it use once, few, many or a size class.

j_call: TRBJ2-3; v_call: TRBV7-4; d_call: .; clone_size: .; cdr3_nt: TGTGCCAGCAGCCTACTGGCGGTGAGGGCCCAAGATACGCAGTATTTT; cdr3_aa: CASSLLAVRAQDTQYF
j_call: TRBJ2-1; v_call: TRBV5-4; d_call: TRBD2; clone_size: .; cdr3_nt: TGTGCCAGCAGCTTACGGTTCGGAGCGGGAGACAATGAGCAGTTCTTC; cdr3_aa: CASSLRFGAGDNEQFF
j_call: TRBJ1-4; v_call: TRBV6-5; d_call: .; clone_size: few; cdr3_nt: TGTGCCAGCAGCAGACAGCTTGAAAAACTGTTTTTT; cdr3_aa: CASSRQLEKLFF
j_call: TRBJ1-6; v_call: TRBV12-5; d_call: .; clone_size: .; cdr3_nt: TGTGCTAGTGGTTTGGTACAGGGCAGCCCATCATATAATTCACCCCTCCACTTT; cdr3_aa: CASGLVQGSPSYNSPLHF
j_call: TRBJ2-5; v_call: TRBV20-1; d_call: .; clone_size: .; cdr3_nt: TGCAGTGCTAGTGTGCCTAGCCGGGTGGGGGAGACCCAGTACTTC; cdr3_aa: CSASVPSRVGETQYF
j_call: TRBJ2-2; v_call: TRBV5-8; d_call: TRBD1; clone_size: .; cdr3_nt: TGTGCCAGCAGCCCTAGGGGGCGCGGCACCGGGGAGCTGTTTTTT; cdr3_aa: CASSPRGRGTGELFF
j_call: TRBJ1-2; v_call: TRBV9; d_call: TRBD1; clone_size: .; cdr3_nt: TGTGCCAGCAGCGCCGGGACAGAGGGGGGCTACACCTTC; cdr3_aa: CASSAGTEGGYTF
j_call: TRBJ2-3; v_call: TRBV19; d_call: TRBD2; clone_size: .; cdr3_nt: TGTGCCAGTAGTATTAGCGGGAGAACAGATACGCAGTATTTT; cdr3_aa: CASSISGRTDTQYF
j_call: TRBJ2-7; v_call: TRBV18; d_call: .; clone_size: .; cdr3_nt: TGTGCCAGCTCAATGGGCGTAACAGGGTTCTCCTACGAGCAGTACTTC; cdr3_aa: CASSMGVTGFSYEQYF
j_call: TRBJ2-2; v_call: TRBV2; d_call: TRBD2; clone_size: .; cdr3_nt: TGTGCCAGCAGACGTAGCGGGATGTCCGGGGAGCTGTTTTTT; cdr3_aa: CASRRSGMSGELFF
j_call: TRBJ2-1; v_call: TRBV7-3; d_call: .; clone_size: .; cdr3_nt: TGTGCCAGCAGTTTAAGCCGCGACTACAATGAGCAGTTCTTC; cdr3_aa: CASSLSRDYNEQFF
j_call: TRBJ1-2; v_call: TRBV28; d_call: .; clone_size: .; cdr3_nt: TGTGCCAGCAGTTCGGGGACATACTATGGCTACACCTTC; cdr3_aa: CASSSGTYYGYTF
j_call: TRBJ2-1; v_call: TRBV9; d_call: .; clone_size: .; cdr3_nt: TGTGCCAGCAGCGTAGCTCTACTAAATTCCTACAATGAGCAGTTCTTC; cdr3_aa: CASSVALLNSYNEQFF
j_call: TRBJ2-5; v_call: TRBV7-6; d_call: TRBD2; clone_size: .; cdr3_nt: TGTGCCAGCAGCCCCCAGCTAGCGGGAGAGGGGACCCAGTACTTC; cdr3_aa: CASSPQLAGEGTQYF
j_call: TRBJ2-6; v_call: TRBV15; d_call: .; clone_size: once; cdr3_nt: TGTGCCACCAGCAGCGACTCGCGGGACAGCGACTCTGGGGCCAACGTCCTGACTTTC; cdr3_aa: CATSSDSRDSDSGANVLTF
j_call: TRBJ1-1; v_call: TRBV28; d_call: .; clone_size: .; cdr3_nt: TGTGCCAGCCGAGGGCAGGACACTGAAGCTTTCTTT; cdr3_aa: CASRGQDTEAFF
j_call: TRBJ2-3; v_call: TRBV5-8; d_call: TRBD1; clone_size: .; cdr3_nt: TGTGCCAGCAGCCGGACAGGACATTCCACAGATACGCAGTATTTT; cdr3_aa: CASSRTGHSTDTQYF
j_call: TRBJ2-7; v_call: TRBV28; d_call: TRBD2; clone_size: few; cdr3_nt: TGTGCCAGCACACCCGGGACTAGCGGGGCACCGGGCGAGCAGTACTTC; cdr3_aa: CASTPGTSGAPGEQYF
j_call: TRBJ1-5; v_call: TRBV4-2; d_call: .; clone_size: .; cdr3_nt: TGTGCCAGCAGCCAAGAGGGGGAGGGAAAGCCCCAGCATTTT; cdr3_aa: CASSQEGEGKPQHF
j_call: TRBJ1-6; v_call: TRBV28; d_call: .; clone_size: .; cdr3_nt: TGTGCCAGCAGTTTACGCGCCATAGCCAATTCACCCCTCCACTTT; cdr3_aa: CASSLRAIANSPLHF
j_call: TRBJ1-2; v_call: TRBV11-2; d_call: .; clone_size: .; cdr3_nt: TGTGCCAGCAGCGGAAAGGGGCTCGGGTGGATTAACTATGGCTACACCTTC; cdr3_aa: CASSGKGLGWINYGYTF
j_call: TRBJ1-5; v_call: TRBV27; d_call: .; clone_size: .; cdr3_nt: TGTGCCAGCAGTCCTCTCGGGACAAATAGCAATCAGCCCCAGCATTTT; cdr3_aa: CASSPLGTNSNQPQHF
j_call: TRBJ2-5; v_call: TRBV7-3; d_call: .; clone_size: .; cdr3_nt: TGTGCCAGCAGCTACGGGGGACGTGGAGAGACCCAGTACTTC; cdr3_aa: CASSYGGRGETQYF
j_call: TRBJ1-5; v_call: TRBV10-1; d_call: .; clone_size: .; cdr3_nt: TGCGCCAGCAGTGAGTTCTCAGGGAGCAATCAGCCCCAGCATTTT; cdr3_aa: CASSEFSGSNQPQHF
j_call: TRBJ1-1; v_call: TRBV3-1/TRBV3-2; d_call: .; clone_size: .; cdr3_nt: TGTGCCAGCAGCCAACTAGGGGGGGGGACTGAAGCTTTCTTT; cdr3_aa: CASSQLGGGTEAFF
j_call: TRBJ2-7; v_call: TRBV5-1; d_call: TRBD1; clone_size: .; cdr3_nt: TGCGCCAGCAGCGGGACAGGGTCCCCGTCAGGCTACGAGCAGTACTTC; cdr3_aa: CASSGTGSPSGYEQYF
j_call: TRBJ1-2; v_call: TRBV28; d_call: .; clone_size: .; cdr3_nt: TGTGCCAGCGGTCGTAGAGGGCTCCACGCTGGCTACACCTTC; cdr3_aa: CASGRRGLHAGYTF
j_call: TRBJ2-1; v_call: TRBV10-3; d_call: TRBD2; clone_size: .; cdr3_nt: TGTGCCATCAGTGAGTCCCTAGCGGGGCGGCACTACAATGAGCAGTTCTTC; cdr3_aa: CAISESLAGRHYNEQFF
j_call: TRBJ1-1; v_call: TRBV29-1; d_call: TRBD1; clone_size: .; cdr3_nt: TGCAGCGGTGGGGGACAGGGGAACACTGAAGCTTTCTTT; cdr3_aa: CSGGGQGNTEAFF
j_call: TRBJ1-1; v_call: TRBV6-5; d_call: .; clone_size: .; cdr3_nt: TGTGCCCGACGAAGGAGACAGATCCCGCCCACTGAAGCTTTCTTT; cdr3_aa: CARRRRQIPPTEAFF
j_call: TRBJ1-2; v_call: TRBV5-4; d_call: .; clone_size: .; cdr3_nt: TGTGCCAGCAGCTTGGAAGCCGGCTATGGCTACACCTTC; cdr3_aa: CASSLEAGYGYTF
j_call: TRBJ2-7; v_call: TRBV6-1; d_call: .; clone_size: .; cdr3_nt: TGTGCCAGCAGTGAACCCGGTTTCCAGTACTTC; cdr3_aa: CASSEPGFQYF
j_call: TRBJ1-3; v_call: TRBV2; d_call: .; clone_size: .; cdr3_nt: TGTGCCAGCGCTAGAGACGGTCGGCGAAACACCATATATTTT; cdr3_aa: CASARDGRRNTIYF
j_call: TRBJ1-5; v_call: TRBV2; d_call: .; clone_size: few; cdr3_nt: TGTGCCAGCGCGGATAGCAATCAGCCCCAGCATTTT; cdr3_aa: CASADSNQPQHF
j_call: TRBJ1-2; v_call: TRBV18; d_call: TRBD1; clone_size: .; cdr3_nt: TGTGCCAGCTCAACAGCCATGGTGGGACAGGGGACCGGATCCGGCTACACCTTC; cdr3_aa: CASSTAMVGQGTGSGYTF
j_call: TRBJ2-1; v_call: TRBV10-1; d_call: TRBD2; clone_size: once; cdr3_nt: TGCGCCAGCACCGCGGGAGGTTCCGATGAGCAGTTCTTC; cdr3_aa: CASTAGGSDEQFF
j_call: TRBJ2-3; v_call: TRBV2; d_call: TRBD1; clone_size: .; cdr3_nt: TGTGCCAGCTCCGAGACAGGGGACACAGATACGCAGTATTTT; cdr3_aa: CASSETGDTDTQYF
j_call: TRBJ2-1; v_call: TRBV6-5; d_call: .; clone_size: .; cdr3_nt: TGTGCCGGGTCGGAGAAATTCTACAATGAGCAGTTCTTC; cdr3_aa: CAGSEKFYNEQFF
j_call: TRBJ1-4; v_call: TRBV7-2; d_call: .; clone_size: .; cdr3_nt: TGTGCCAGCAGCGCACAGGGCGGGGGTGAAAAACTGTTTTTT; cdr3_aa: CASSAQGGGEKLFF
j_call: TRBJ2-3; v_call: TRBV5-1; d_call: TRBD2; clone_size: .; cdr3_nt: TGCGCCAGCAGCCCGACGACTAGCGGGAGCACAGATACGCAGTATTTT; cdr3_aa: CASSPTTSGSTDTQYF
j_call: TRBJ1-1; v_call: TRBV19; d_call: TRBD1; clone_size: .; cdr3_nt: TGTGCCAGTAGTTCCCGGACAGGAATGAACACTGAAGCTTTCTTT; cdr3_aa: CASSSRTGMNTEAFF
j_call: TRBJ2-1; v_call: TRBV9; d_call: .; clone_size: .; cdr3_nt: TGTGCCAGCAGCGTATCAGGTGGGTCCTACAATGAGCAGTTCTTC; cdr3_aa: CASSVSGGSYNEQFF
j_call: TRBJ2-7; v_call: TRBV7-3; d_call: TRBD2; clone_size: .; cdr3_nt: TGTGCCAGCAGCATCCCTGGACTAGCGGGGGGATACGAGCAGTACTTC; cdr3_aa: CASSIPGLAGGYEQYF